A single sample is the source of the 31 T cell receptor beta chains below, sequenced in a study of human T cells and chemical hapten exposure. TCRdb analysed the RACE reads with MiXCR anew, one entry per CDR3 protein. The data contain tens of thousands of distinct CDR3 sequences, 7.5% to 9% of them singletons. Time point of the sample: patch test 1, 2 weeks after DPC sensitization. The treatment denotes: therapeutic diphenylcyclopropenone sensitization with weekly scalp DPC. Source: whole blood, taken in connection with sensitization to the hapten diphenylcyclopropenone (DPC). The receptors come from a woman aged 25 to 39 with alopecia areata. Some clones in this sample may be carry-over from other donors' samples.

J is TRBJ2-1 and V is TRBV5-5, with a possible D match to TRBD1 (6 bases). CDR1 and CDR2 from the germline V gene are SGHKS and YYEKEE (reference sequence). This CDR3 has 13 residues. V was shortened by 3 bases and J by 7 bases, with 11 bases between the two germline ends. The CDR3 DNA is TGTGCCAGCAGCTCGGACAGAAGTAATGAGCAGTTCTTC. Its translation: CASSSDRSNEQFF. The full variable domain, in which reference TRBV5-5 and TRBJ2-1 provide the parts outside the CDR3, is DAGVTQSPTHLIKTRGQQVTLRCSPISGHKSVSWYQQVLGQGPQFIFQYYEKEERGRGNFPDRFSARQFPNYSSELNVNALLLGDSALYLCASSSDRSNEQFFGPGTRLTVL.

This sequence joins TRBV5-1 and TRBJ2-7; 9 nucleotides line up with TRBD2. The germline gives CDR1 SGHRS, CDR2 YFSETQ. The ends lost 0 bases at V and 4 bases at J; junction bases unmatched: 8. The CDR3 has 16 residues. Here the CDR3 DNA reads TGCGCCAGCAGCTTGGGTGTTAGCGGGGGCCTATACGAGCAGTACTTC. This encodes CASSLGVSGGLYEQYF.

This clonotype was seen many times. The rearrangement joins TRBV2 to TRBJ1-5; possible D gene TRBD1, 6 bases. The V end was cut by 3 bases, the J end by 4 bases, with 16 bases between. The CDR3 extends over 16 amino acids. Germline V gene lookup returns CDR1 SNHLY and CDR2 FYNNEI. The CDR3 protein is CASSDNRVNSNQPQHF. Here the CDR3 DNA reads TGTGCCAGCAGTGACAACAGGGTAAATTCAAATCAGCCCCAGCATTTT.

This chain joins TRBV2 and TRBJ1-4; no clear D gene. There are 14 residues in the CDR3. V lost 2 bases, J lost 0 bases, and 4 bases lay in between. Germline CDR1 and CDR2: SNHLY and FYNNEI. The chain's CDR3 is CASSEQTTNEKLFF. The CDR3 DNA follows: TGTGCCAGCAGTGAACAGACAACTAATGAAAAACTGTTTTTT.

In this sample, this clonotype turned up many times. This sequence joins TRBV27 and TRBJ1-1, with no clear D. Per the germline V gene, CDR1 is MNHEY and CDR2 is SMNVEV (reference sequence). The V gene lost 5 bases and the J gene lost 5 bases, with 18 bases spanning the gap. This CDR3 is 15 amino acids long. The CDR3 reads CASSPLRVAGTEAFF. The DNA of the CDR3 is TGTGCCAGCAGTCCCCTTCGGGTGGCCGGGACTGAAGCTTTCTTT.

The chain is built from TRBV12-5 and TRBJ2-2, with D possibly matching TRBD1 (5 bases). From germline, CDR1 is LGHNT and CDR2 FRNRAP. Trimming removed 5 bases at V and 7 bases at J, with 17 bases between. The CDR3 has 15 amino acids. In nucleotides, the CDR3 is TGTGCTAGTGGTCCAGCGACAGAGTACGGCGGGGAGCTGTTTTTT. Protein product: CASGPATEYGGELFF.

This clonotype was detected ten times or more. The V and J genes are TRBV12-3 or TRBV12-4 and TRBJ1-6; D unclear. There are 13 residues in the CDR3. Trimming removed 6 bases from V and 7 bases from J, with 10 bases in between. The CDR3 DNA reads as TGTGCCAGCAGACATAGACCGAATTCACCCCTCCACTTT. Translating it yields CASRHRPNSPLHF.

This clonotype was seen many times. The V and J genes are TRBV30 and TRBJ1-4; no reliable D call. Deletions cut 0 bases from V and 3 bases from J, with 14 bases between. CDR1 and CDR2 from the germline V gene are GTSNPN and SVGIG (reference sequence). The CDR3 consists of 16 residues. The CDR3 DNA reads TGTGCCTGGAGTGTACGGTTGAGGGCACCTAATGAAAAACTGTTTTTT. It specifies CAWSVRLRAPNEKLFF.

This clonotype was picked up many times. In DNA form, the CDR3 reads TGTGCCAGCAGTACGGGGGGGTTTCATGGCTACACCTTC. It encodes CASSTGGFHGYTF. The chain combines TRBV6-6 with TRBJ1-2; D possibly corresponds to TRBD1 (5 bases). Germline V gene data show CDR1 as MNHNY and CDR2 as SVGAGI (reference sequence). The CDR3 consists of 13 residues. V was pared by 5 bases and J by 6 bases, with 13 bases between.

This clonotype appeared many times. This chain links TRBV6-5 with TRBJ1-4, with TRBD1 as a possible D gene (5 bases). The CDR3 covers 15 residues. V was pared by 0 bases and J by 6 bases, with 11 bases between. The germline V gene encodes CDR1 MNHEY and CDR2 SVGAGI. CDR3 loop: CASSYSYVGDEKLFF. CDR3 DNA: TGTGCCAGCAGTTACTCGTATGTGGGGGATGAAAAACTGTTTTTT.

This clonotype was seen at least ten times. The chain couples TRBV13 to TRBJ2-3; D uncertain. Germline-derived CDR1 and CDR2 are PRHDT and FYEKMQ (reference sequence). The CDR3 contains 13 residues. Trimming cost V 3 bases and J 2 bases, with 6 bases left between them. CDR3: CASSFTHTDTQYF. The CDR3 DNA is TGTGCCAGCAGCTTCACCCACACAGATACGCAGTATTTT.

This clonotype was counted a single time. The junction departs from the called germline gene at one end, perhaps through a read error. The V and J genes are TRBV7-2 and TRBJ2-3, with D hard to call. Germline V gene sequence: CDR1 SGHTA, CDR2 FQGNSA. The CDR3 spans 12 residues. CDR3 bases: TGTGTCAGCAGCTATATCTCAGATACGCAGTATTTT. Translated, it gives CVSSYISDTQYF.

This clonotype was seen repeatedly, ten times or more. The chain carries TRBV2 and TRBJ1-5; weak D call: TRBD1 (6 bases). Germline V gene sequence: CDR1 SNHLY, CDR2 FYNNEI. This CDR3 region has 17 residues. Trimming removed 0 bases from V and 0 bases from J, with 12 bases in between. The DNA for the CDR3 is TGTGCCAGCAGTGAAGCTCTACAGGGATATAGCAATCAGCCCCAGCATTTT. This gives the protein CASSEALQGYSNQPQHF.

This chain connects TRBV20-1 to TRBJ1-1, with unresolved D. Germline loops: CDR1 DFQATT, CDR2 SNEGSKA (reference sequence). Trimming removed 2 bases at V and 0 bases at J, with 4 bases between. The CDR3 extends over 12 amino acids. CDR3 amino acids: CSARRLNTEAFF. DNA for the CDR3: TGCAGTGCTAGAAGGCTGAACACTGAAGCTTTCTTT.

This clonotype occurred many times. CDR3 protein: CASSSRTITDTQYF. CDR3 coding DNA: TGTGCCAGCAGCTCCCGGACTATCACAGATACGCAGTATTTT. J is TRBJ2-3 and V is TRBV11-3; a possible D gene is TRBD2 (6 bases). The CDR3 is made up of 14 amino acids. Germline CDR1 SGHNT, CDR2 YENEEA. V shed 4 bases and J shed 2 bases, with 10 bases lying between them.

This clonotype has ten or more counts. The chain couples TRBV5-1 to TRBJ2-7, with D possibly called TRBD1 or TRBD2 (5 bases each). The CDR3 has 17 residues. CDR1 and CDR2 from the germline V gene are SGHRS and YFSETQ. V lost 4 bases and J 2 bases, leaving 22 bases between the germline ends. CDR3 in amino acids: CASSPSIGTVSPYEQYF. CDR3 sequence (DNA): TGCGCCAGCAGCCCTAGCATAGGGACGGTGAGCCCCTACGAGCAGTACTTC.

This clonotype showed up just a few times. CDR3 sequence: CATSRDKPGSSRTDTQYF. As DNA, the CDR3 is TGTGCCACCAGCAGAGATAAGCCGGGATCTTCCCGCACAGATACGCAGTATTTT. The chain joins TRBV15 to TRBJ2-3; D is possibly TRBD2 (5 bases). Trimming took 0 bases from V and 1 from J, leaving 17 bases between them. The CDR3 spans 18 residues. Per the germline V gene, CDR1 is LNHNV and CDR2 is YYDKDF (reference sequence). Full variable domain (missing parts from reference TRBV15 and TRBJ2-3): DAMVIQNPRYQVTQFGKPVTLSCSQTLNHNVMYWYQQKSSQAPKLLFHYYDKDFNNEADTPDNFQSRRPNTSFCFLDIRSPGLGDTAMYLCATSRDKPGSSRTDTQYFGPGTRLTVL.

On this clonotype itself: This may arise from a read error, as a much more abundant clone is one base away. The chain recombines TRBV5-1 with TRBJ2-5; D is ambiguous. CDR3 length: 15 residues. Germline loops: CDR1 SGHRS, CDR2 YFSETQ. The CDR3 DNA reads as TGCACCAGCAGCTCGAACCCGGTATTACAAGAGACCCAGTACTTC. Its translation is CTSSSNPVLQETQYF.

Regarding this clonotype: A much larger clone differs by one base, so this may be a read error. The V call is TRBV7-9, the J call TRBJ2-3; no firm D call. V lost 2 bases to trimming and J lost 4 bases, with 4 bases between them. The CDR3 covers 12 residues. Per germline, CDR1 SEHNR and CDR2 FQNEAQ (reference sequence). CDR3 bases: TGTGCCAGCAGCTTAAGGGCAGATACGCAGTATTTT. Translating it yields CASSLRADTQYF.

The sample holds a few counts of this clonotype. V and J are TRBV5-1 and TRBJ2-3; D unresolved. The germline gives CDR1 SGHRS, CDR2 YFSETQ. Trimming removed 0 bases from V and 7 bases from J, with 3 bases in between. This CDR3 region has 11 residues. DNA of the CDR3: TGCGCCAGCAGCTTGGAAAATACGCAGTATTTT. Translation gives CASSLENTQYF.

This clonotype showed up just a few times. The chain employs TRBV18 and TRBJ1-2, with a possible D match to TRBD1 (5 bases). Deletions cut 0 bases from V and 1 base from J, with 12 bases between. The CDR3 loop spans 16 amino acids. The V gene's germline CDR1 is KGHSH and CDR2 LQKENI. The CDR3 protein is CASSPPSRQFNYGYTF. The CDR3 nucleotides read TGTGCCAGCTCACCACCGAGCAGACAGTTTAACTATGGCTACACCTTC.

The sample holds many counts of this clonotype. The V call is TRBV18, the J call TRBJ1-4; TRBD1 agrees at 8 bases. Germline assignment: CDR1 KGHSH and CDR2 LQKENI. With V trimmed by 2 bases and J by 3 bases, 8 bases remained unmatched. CDR3 length equals 17 residues. CDR3 bases: TGTGCCAGCTCACCAGAGGACAGGGAAGGGTCTAATGAAAAACTGTTTTTT. It encodes CASSPEDREGSNEKLFF.

The V and J genes are TRBV5-1 and TRBJ2-1; TRBD2 agrees at 13 bases. CDR3 length: 15 residues. V lost 2 bases and J lost 7; bases outside the gene matches: 3. The V gene's germline CDR1 is SGHRS and CDR2 YFSETQ. CDR3 sequence: CASSLLAGGPNEQFF. Written as DNA, the CDR3 is TGCGCCAGCAGCTTACTAGCGGGGGGGCCGAATGAGCAGTTCTTC.

This clonotype was observed at least ten times. The rearrangement links TRBV2 to TRBJ2-3, with a weak D call TRBD1 (5 bases). V gave up 5 bases and J gave up 0 bases, with 12 bases separating them. CDR1 and CDR2 from the germline V gene are SNHLY and FYNNEI. The CDR3 runs to 15 residues. CDR3 nucleotide sequence: TGTGCCAGCAGTTCCGACAGACCTAGCACAGATACGCAGTATTTT. As protein: CASSSDRPSTDTQYF.

This clonotype was seen repeatedly, ten times or more. The chain combines TRBV5-1 with TRBJ2-1; 10 bases align to TRBD2. This CDR3 region has 15 residues. V lost 1 base and J lost 10; bases outside the gene matches: 8. The germline V gene encodes CDR1 SGHRS and CDR2 YFSETQ. The CDR3 region is CASSLTLAGAGEQFF. The CDR3 bases are TGCGCCAGCAGCTTGACGCTAGCGGGGGCCGGGGAGCAGTTCTTC.

This clonotype showed up just a few times. This CDR3 is CASMGGASYEQYF. CDR3 in DNA: TGTGCCAGCATGGGGGGGGCCTCCTACGAGCAGTACTTC. This chain uses TRBV6-5 with TRBJ2-7, with TRBD2 as a possible D gene (7 bases). Per the germline V gene, CDR1 is MNHEY and CDR2 is SVGAGI. There are 13 residues in the CDR3. The V end was cut by 7 bases, the J end by 0 bases, with 10 bases between.

This clonotype was recorded at least ten times. The genes are TRBV6-1 and TRBJ2-3; 11 bases match TRBD2. J lost 1 base, V lost 7 bases, and 7 bases had no gene match. Germline V gene data show CDR1 as MNHNS and CDR2 as SASEGT. The CDR3 has 16 amino acids. DNA of the CDR3: TGTGCCAGCACCGAGACTAGCGGGGAGGGCACAGATACGCAGTATTTT. Translating gives CASTETSGEGTDTQYF.

The rearrangement links TRBV5-1 to TRBJ2-2; D unresolved. Between the trimmed V and J ends, which lost 0 bases and 0 bases, there was a span of 6 bases. CDR1 is SGHRS, CDR2 YFSETQ, per germline. The CDR3 sequence is 15 residues long. CDR3 protein: CASSLGTPNTGELFF. CDR3 DNA sequence: TGCGCCAGCAGCTTGGGAACACCGAACACCGGGGAGCTGTTTTTT.

There are many counts of this clonotype. CDR3 loop: CASSEGERSNQPQHF. The CDR3 bases are TGTGCCAGCAGTGAAGGAGAGAGATCCAATCAGCCCCAGCATTTT. The V gene is TRBV2, the J gene TRBJ1-5; D unresolved. V was clipped by 1 base and J by 3 bases, with 10 bases between them. The CDR3 extends over 15 amino acids. CDR1 and CDR2 from the germline V gene are SNHLY and FYNNEI. Complete variable domain (other parts from reference TRBV2 and TRBJ1-5): EPEVTQTPSHQVTQMGQEVILRCVPISNHLYFYWYRQILGQKVEFLVSFYNNEISEKSEIFDDQFSVERPDGSNFTLKIRSTKLEDSAMYFCASSEGERSNQPQHFGDGTRLSIL.

This clonotype was counted at least ten times. The rearrangement uses TRBV10-3 and TRBJ2-4, with D perhaps TRBD1 (5 bases). This CDR3 contains 15 residues. CDR1 is ENHRY and CDR2 is SYGVKD in the germline V gene. V lost 3 bases, J lost 3 bases, and 12 bases lay in between. Here the CDR3 reads CAISDRQGVKNIQYF. The CDR3 DNA sequence: TGTGCCATCAGTGATAGGCAGGGTGTCAAAAACATTCAGTACTTC.

This clonotype was observed at least ten times. The rearrangement joins TRBV20-1 to TRBJ2-7; 10 bases are shared with TRBD2. The CDR3 contains 17 residues. CDR1 DFQATT and CDR2 SNEGSKA come from the germline V gene (reference sequence). V dropped 6 bases and J dropped 0; count of bases not matched to a gene: 14. The CDR3 DNA sequence: TGCAGTGCCATAGCGGGGGGCAACCATCTAACCTCCTACGAGCAGTACTTC. As protein: CSAIAGGNHLTSYEQYF.